These T cell receptor beta chains were read from a single sample in a study of vaccination and CD4 T cells after COVID-19. A single record per CDR3 protein comes from TCRdb applying MiXCR to the PCR reads. This table holds about 15,000 distinct CDR3 sequences, about 40% found once. These receptors have no identified antigens. The sequencing sample was made of cultured CD4+ T cells from blood. The receptors derive from a human donor with COVID-19. The CDR3 runs from the conserved cysteine through the conserved F or W. Each record gives: V gene, clone size, J gene, D gene, CDR3 DNA, CDR3 protein. D genes are given only for firm matches. Not all rows give a size; the values are once, few, many and, for expanded clones, a class.

TRBV6-1	-	TRBJ1-6	-	TGTGCCAGCAGATTGGAGGTTCAAATTTCACCCCTCCACTTT	CASRLEVQISPLHF
TRBV7-9	few	TRBJ2-5	TRBD1	TGTGCCAGCAGCTTGGACAGGTTTGAGACCCAGTACTTC	CASSLDRFETQYF
TRBV21-1	few	TRBJ1-5	-	TGTGCCAGCAGCAAAAGACTTCGCCGCTACAGGGGGACTTATAGCAATCAGCCCCAGCATTTT	CASSKRLRRYRGTYSNQPQHF
TRBV19	-	TRBJ2-1	TRBD1	TGTGCCAGTAGTACCGACAGGGTGGGTGAGCAGTTCTTC	CASSTDRVGEQFF
TRBV7-2	-	TRBJ1-2	-	TGTGCCAGCAGCTTAGAGGGGTATGGCTACACCTTC	CASSLEGYGYTF
TRBV18	-	TRBJ1-1	-	TGTGCCAGCTCAAAACAGGGAAAGAACACTGAAGCTTTCTTT	CASSKQGKNTEAFF
TRBV19	few	TRBJ1-5	-	TGTGCCACCAAGACCGAGAGCTATAGCAATCAGCCCCAGCATTTT	CATKTESYSNQPQHF
TRBV27	few	TRBJ1-6	-	TGTGCCAGCAGGGGCTCCTATAATTCACCCCTCCACTTT	CASRGSYNSPLHF
TRBV10-3	medium-sized	TRBJ2-3	-	TGTGCCATCAGTTCTAGCACAGATACGCAGTATTTT	CAISSSTDTQYF
TRBV20-1	-	TRBJ2-7	-	TGCAGTGCTAGGGCAGGGTGGACCTACGAGCAGTACTTC	CSARAGWTYEQYF
TRBV10-1	few	TRBJ1-5	-	TGCGCCAGTCCACATCAGCCCCAGCATTTT	CASPHQPQHF
TRBV20-1	-	TRBJ1-4	-	TGCAGTGCTAGAGATGTCGCAGGGGACGATGAAAAACTGTTTTTT	CSARDVAGDDEKLFF
TRBV2	-	TRBJ1-3	-	TGTGCCAGCAGTTCGAGAGGGAGCTCTGGAAACACCATATATTTT	CASSSRGSSGNTIYF
TRBV6-5	-	TRBJ1-4	-	TGTGCCAGCAGTTACTGGGGCGGAGTTAATGAAAAACTGTTTTTT	CASSYWGGVNEKLFF
TRBV20-1	few	TRBJ1-6	TRBD1	TGCAGTGCTAGCGGGGACAGGGAAACCAGTTCACCCCTCCACTTT	CSASGDRETSSPLHF
TRBV7-8	few	TRBJ1-1	-	TGTGCCAGCTCCCTGAACCGGGGAGAAGCTTTCTTT	CASSLNRGEAFF
TRBV6-1	-	TRBJ1-2	TRBD1	TGTGCCAGCAGTGAAGCGGAATTGGGCAGGGGGCGTTATGGCTACACCTTC	CASSEAELGRGRYGYTF
TRBV20-1	-	TRBJ2-5	-	TGCAGTGCTAGATATTCGCAAGAGACCCAGTACTTC	CSARYSQETQYF
TRBV19	few	TRBJ2-3	TRBD2	TGTGCCAGTAGTATAGGTGAGGCGGGGGGTCCTAGTACGCAGTATTTT	CASSIGEAGGPSTQYF
TRBV20-1	-	TRBJ2-5	-	TGCAGTGGCGGAGAAGAGACCCAGTACTTC	CSGGEETQYF
TRBV7-8	-	TRBJ2-5	TRBD2	TGTGCCAGCAGCTTAGTGATAAGGACTAGCGGGGGGCAAGAGACCCAGTACTTC	CASSLVIRTSGGQETQYF
TRBV5-4	-	TRBJ1-1	-	TGTGCCAGCAGCAAAATGGGACTGCTGAACACTGAAGCTTTCTTT	CASSKMGLLNTEAFF
TRBV10-3	-	TRBJ2-2	TRBD1	TGTGCCATCAGTTGGACAGGGAACACCGGGGAGCTGTTTTTT	CAISWTGNTGELFF
TRBV20-1	medium-sized	TRBJ1-2	-	TGCAGTGCTAGAGAATACTCTAGCCGGACGGTGGTGGATGGCTACACCTTC	CSAREYSSRTVVDGYTF
TRBV5-8	-	TRBJ1-1	-	TGTGCCAGCAGCTTGGTCGCGCAGCAAAACACTGAAGCTTTCTTT	CASSLVAQQNTEAFF
TRBV6-5	-	TRBJ1-5	-	TGTGCCAGCAGTTACGAGGGACGAGGTCAGCCCCAGCATTTT	CASSYEGRGQPQHF
TRBV7-2	-	TRBJ1-2	TRBD1	TGTGCCAGCAAAAAGGGGGCAAACTATGGCTACACCTTC	CASKKGANYGYTF
TRBV27	-	TRBJ1-1	-	TGTGCCAGCAGTTTAAGGTTAGGGAACACTGAAGCTTTCTTT	CASSLRLGNTEAFF
TRBV20-1	-	TRBJ1-1	-	TGCAGTGCTAGCTCTAACACTGAAGCTTTCTTT	CSASSNTEAFF
TRBV6-2/TRBV6-3	few	TRBJ1-5	-	TGTGCCAGCAGTCTTCGACTCCTACGGAATCAGCCCCAGCATTTT	CASSLRLLRNQPQHF
TRBV7-2	-	TRBJ2-1	-	TGTGCCAGCAGCCACCTAGCTGCGGGGAAACTCAATGAGCAGTTCTTC	CASSHLAAGKLNEQFF
TRBV19	-	TRBJ1-1	-	TGTGCCAGTAGTGTTGCGATACGACCTTTCTTT	CASSVAIRPFF
TRBV24-1	-	TRBJ2-5	-	TGTGCCACCGGTGATCCCAATCAGGGGACCGGGACCCAGTACTTC	CATGDPNQGTGTQYF
TRBV12-3/TRBV12-4	few	TRBJ1-2	-	TGTGCCAGCAGTTTAGTGGCTGGGGATGGCTACACCTTC	CASSLVAGDGYTF
TRBV15	few	TRBJ2-7	TRBD1	TGTGCCACCAGCCCAAACAGGGGTTCCTACGAGCAGTACTTC	CATSPNRGSYEQYF
TRBV18	once	TRBJ1-1	-	TGTGCCAGCTCACCATGGACTGCGAACACTGAAGCTTTCTTT	CASSPWTANTEAFF
TRBV6-1	-	TRBJ1-1	-	TGTGCCAGCTTGAACACTGAAGCTTTCTTT	CASLNTEAFF
TRBV6-5	few	TRBJ2-1	TRBD1	TGTGCCAGCAGTTACCGACAGGGTGTCGATGAGCAGTTCTTC	CASSYRQGVDEQFF
TRBV6-2/TRBV6-3	-	TRBJ1-2	TRBD1	TGTGCCAGCAGTATAGGGGGCCCATCCCAATTCTATGGCTACACCTTC	CASSIGGPSQFYGYTF
TRBV5-4	few	TRBJ2-7	TRBD1	TGTGCCAGCAGCTCCGGACAGGGAGGCTACGAGCAGTACTTC	CASSSGQGGYEQYF
TRBV27	-	TRBJ1-4	-	TGTGCCAGCAGCCCAGGGAGTTGGGATGAAAAACTGTTTTTT	CASSPGSWDEKLFF
TRBV19	-	TRBJ1-4	TRBD1	TGTGCCAGTAGTACGGGGACAGGGGGGCGTGAAAAACTGTTTTTT	CASSTGTGGREKLFF
TRBV7-9	-	TRBJ2-1	-	TGTGCCAGCAGCCCGAAACGGCGGCAGAACAATGAGCAGTTCTTC	CASSPKRRQNNEQFF
TRBV23-1	-	TRBJ1-5	-	TGCGCCAGCAGTCAACGCTGCCGGGACGGGGTCGGGTATAGCAATCAGCCCCAGCATTTT	CASSQRCRDGVGYSNQPQHF
TRBV19	-	TRBJ1-2	-	TGTGCCAGTAGTATAGCCCGGACAGCGAACTATGGCTACACCTTC	CASSIARTANYGYTF
TRBV28	few	TRBJ1-1	-	TGTGCCGCAAAGGACACTGAAGCTTTCTTT	CAAKDTEAFF
TRBV20-1	-	TRBJ2-7	TRBD2	TGCAGTGCGAAAGCTCTGTTAGCGGGACCCTACGAGCAGTACTTC	CSAKALLAGPYEQYF
TRBV7-2	-	TRBJ2-1	TRBD2	TGTGCCAGCAGCTCGCCAGCTAGCGGGGGGGCCGGATACAATGAGCAGTTCTTC	CASSSPASGGAGYNEQFF